These T cell receptor beta chains were read from a single sample in a study of tumor and adjacent non-tumor tissue in lung cancer. Each CDR3 protein is one row after TCRdb ran MiXCR on the multiplex PCR reads. This table has 60,000 to 90,000 distinct CDR3 sequences, around 70% appearing once. Sequencing was done on a sample of distant non-tumor lung tissue. Receptors originate from a woman in her fifties or sixties with non-small cell lung cancer. Both conserved end residues are part of each CDR3. Each record gives: CDR3 DNA, CDR3 protein, CDR3 length, D gene, J gene, V gene, clone size. A D gene is named only where the DNA matches it firmly. Clone size, where shown, is once, few, many, or a class for clones that have expanded.

TGTGCCAACAGTTACGGACTAGCAGCTACCGGGGAGCTGTTTTTT CANSYGLAATGELFF 15 TRBD2 TRBJ2-2 TRBV6-2/TRBV6-3 .
TGTGCCAGCAGGCCGGGACTAGCTGATTACAATGAGAAGCTCTTC CASRPGLADYNEKLF 15 TRBD2 TRBJ2-1 TRBV5-4 .
TGTGCTAGCAGTTCAGGTTCTGGCTACACCTTC CASSSGSGYTF 11 . TRBJ1-2 TRBV12-3/TRBV12-4 .
TGTGCCAGCAGTCCCCCAGGGGGCGGAAACAATGAGCAGTTCTTC CASSPPGGGNNEQFF 15 TRBD1 TRBJ2-1 TRBV12-3/TRBV12-4 few
TGTGCCAGCAGCACGACAGGGGTTGCTGAGGAGCTGTTTTTT CASSTTGVAEELFF 14 TRBD1 TRBJ2-2 TRBV12-3/TRBV12-4 .
TGTGCCAGCAGCCCACCGGGACAGGGGAACATCATATATTTT CASSPPGQGNIIYF 14 TRBD1 TRBJ1-3 TRBV12-3/TRBV12-4 few
TGTGCCAGCGGTGTACAGAGAGACACTGTAGCTTTCTTT CASGVQRDTVAFF 13 . TRBJ1-1 TRBV6-1 .
TGTGCCAGCAGTTTACGTGAAAATCAGTCCCAGCATTTT CASSLRENQSQHF 13 . TRBJ1-5 TRBV12-3/TRBV12-4 few
TGCGCCAGCAGTTACTCGGGCGGAGTAAAACTGGATGAGCGGTTCTTC CASSYSGGVKLDERFF 16 . TRBJ2-1 TRBV6-5 .
TGTGCCAGCAGACTAGCGGGCCGAGGCAATCAGCCCCGGCATTTT CASRLAGRGNQPRHF 15 . TRBJ1-5 TRBV11-2 .
TGCAGCGTTGAAATTTGGGAAAGGGGTGAAAAACTATTTTTT CSVEIWERGEKLFF 14 . TRBJ1-4 TRBV29-1 .
TGTGCCAGCAGTATCAGGGCACTTAATTCATCCCTCCACTTT CASSIRALNSSLHF 14 . TRBJ1-6 TRBV6-5 .
TGTGTCAGCAACCTTAATCCGGGAACGAATGAGCAGTTCTTC CVSNLNPGTNEQFF 14 . TRBJ2-1 TRBV11-2 .
TGTGACAGCAGTTACTCATCGCACTGGGACAGGGGGACTGGCTACACCTTC CDSSYSSHWDRGTGYTF 17 TRBD1 TRBJ1-2 TRBV6-5 .
TGCAGCGCCCTGGGGAGCGAGGGAACAGACACTGAAGCTTTCTTT CSALGSEGTDTEAFF 15 . TRBJ1-1 TRBV29-1 .
TGTGCCAGCAGTTCGCTAGCGGGAGGACCCACCGGGGAGCTGTTTTTT CASSSLAGGPTGELFF 16 TRBD2 TRBJ2-2 TRBV6-2/TRBV6-3 many
TGCAGCGCCGCCCAAGGACTACCCTACGAGAAGTATTTC CSAAQGLPYEKYF 13 . TRBJ2-7 TRBV20-1 .
TGTGCCAGCAGCCAATCAAAGGGGCCCACCGGGGAGCTGTTTTTT CASSQSKGPTGELFF 15 . TRBJ2-2 TRBV4-2 .
TGCAGTGCTAGTGCCCACATCGGGGAGCTGTTTTTT CSASAHIGELFF 12 . TRBJ2-2 TRBV20-1 .
TGTGCCAGCAGCTTTGTAGCGGATGCCTGCAATGAACAGTTCTTC CASSFVADACNEQFF 15 . TRBJ2-1 TRBV11-2 .
TGCAGCGTTGAGGATCCGGGACGTAAATCCTTCAATGAGCAATTCTTC CSVEDPGRKSFNEQFF 16 . TRBJ2-1 TRBV29-1 .
TGTGCCAGCAGCAAAATGAGTCAGGCTTGGAATGAGCAGTTCTTC CASSKMSQAWNEQFF 15 . TRBJ2-1 TRBV5-8 many
TGCAGCGTTGAAAGGACCAGTTACAATGAGCAGTTCTTC CSVERTSYNEQFF 13 . TRBJ2-1 TRBV29-1 .
TGTGCCAGCAGCTTAACCCTTTGGAACGACGAGCAGTACTTC CASSLTLWNDEQYF 14 . TRBJ2-7 TRBV11-2 large
TGTGCCAGCAGCTTAGGGGCTGGGGTGCCTGGGGCCAACGTCCTGACTTTC CASSLGAGVPGANVLTF 17 . TRBJ2-6 TRBV7-9 many
TGCGCCAGCACCTTCCTAGCCCAATGCAATGAGCAGTTCTTC CASTFLAQCNEQFF 14 . TRBJ2-1 TRBV11-2 .
TGTGCCAGCACCACCTTGGGACAGGCGAGCATTGAGCAGTTCTTC CASTTLGQASIEQFF 15 TRBD1 TRBJ2-1 TRBV12-3/TRBV12-4 .
TGTGCCAGCAGCTCGCGGGCGGCAGGACAGAATAGCATTCGGCCCCAGCATTTT CASSSRAAGQNSIRPQHF 18 . TRBJ1-5 TRBV6-5 .
TGCCCCAGCAGCCAAAAGACCTATAGTCCAAACAGACTGTACAATGTGCAGTTCTTC CPSSQKTYSPNRLYNVQFF 19 . TRBJ2-1 TRBV4-3 .
TGTGCCTGCGTCATAGCTACAGGGGCTGATACGCAGTATTTT CACVIATGADTQYF 14 TRBD1 TRBJ2-3 TRBV11-1 .
TGTGCCAACAGCTTAGAGATAGGTACAGATACGCAGTATTTT CANSLEIGTDTQYF 14 . TRBJ2-3 TRBV11-1 .
TGTGCCAGCAGCGGGACAGCGGCAGATACGCAGTATTTT CASSGTAADTQYF 13 TRBD1 TRBJ2-3 TRBV7-9 .
TGTGCGAGCAGAGGGACAGGGGATTCACCCCTCCTCTTT CASRGTGDSPLLF 13 TRBD1 TRBJ1-6 TRBV6-5 .
TGCAGTGCTACAAAGGACAGGGTTAATAATTCACCCCTCCACTTT CSATKDRVNNSPLHF 15 TRBD1 TRBJ1-6 TRBV20-1 many
TGTGCCAGCACCCTCTTTGGGGCCAGAGAGACAAATCAGCCCCAGCGTTTT CASTLFGARETNQPQRF 17 . TRBJ1-5 TRBV4-2 .
TGTGCCAACAGCTTAGTGGCTGGGGGACAAGAGACCCAGTACTTC CANSLVAGGQETQYF 15 . TRBJ2-5 TRBV11-2 .
TGTGCCACCAGTCGGGGGGGCAGCGTTACGCAGTATTTT CATSRGGSVTQYF 13 TRBD2 TRBJ2-3 TRBV24-1 once
TGTGTCTGCAGTTCTCGGGGTATGGATGACTACACCTTC CVCSSRGMDDYTF 13 . TRBJ1-2 TRBV6-2/TRBV6-3 .
TGTGCCACTAGCCTCACCGGGACGGGACCCTACGAACAGTACTTC CATSLTGTGPYEQYF 15 . TRBJ2-7 TRBV6-2/TRBV6-3 .
TGTGCCAGCAGCTCACCTACGCTGGGTGAGCAGTTCTTC CASSSPTLGEQFF 13 . TRBJ2-1 TRBV11-1 .
TGTGGCAGCAGCTTAGTTTCCGAGCAGTACTTT CGSSLVSEQYF 11 . TRBJ2-7 TRBV7-8 .
TGTGACAGCAGCCAAGAAAGTGGCGGCGCGAGGGCGTACACCGGGGAGCTGTTTTTT CDSSQESGGARAYTGELFF 19 . TRBJ2-2 TRBV4-2 .
TGTGCCAGTAGTTACTCGCCGCAGGGGGCTCTTGGCTTCACCTTC CASSYSPQGALGFTF 15 TRBD1 TRBJ1-2 TRBV6-6 .
TGTGCCAGCAACTTAGGCGGAGTTGGTGGCTACACCTTC CASNLGGVGGYTF 13 . TRBJ1-2 TRBV11-2 .
TGTGCCAGCAGTTCTAAACAACAGGGGCGAAATTCACCCCTCCACTTT CASSSKQQGRNSPLHF 16 TRBD1 TRBJ1-6 TRBV28 .
TGTGCCAGCAGCTTACTATCGGGAGTCCCGGTGGGGGCGCAGTATTTT CASSLLSGVPVGAQYF 16 . TRBJ2-3 TRBV7-8 .
TGCAGTGCAAAAACCGGGCAGGTTGCCTACGAGCAGTACTTC CSAKTGQVAYEQYF 14 . TRBJ2-7 TRBV20-1 many
TGTGCCAGCAGCCCGGACAGGGGTGACGAGCAGTACTTC CASSPDRGDEQYF 13 TRBD1 TRBJ2-7 TRBV12-3/TRBV12-4 .
TGTACCAGGAGCTTAGATCTGGGGGGCGGGGAGACCCAGTACTTC CTRSLDLGGGETQYF 15 . TRBJ2-5 TRBV11-2 few
TGCCCCAGCAACCAAGGGGGGGTTATTATCAATGAGCGGTTCTTC CPSNQGGVIINERFF 15 . TRBJ2-1 TRBV4-1 .
TGTGCCAGCAGCTTAGCGACTAGCACGGTAGTACATGAGCAGTTCTTC CASSLATSTVVHEQFF 16 TRBD2 TRBJ2-1 TRBV7-8 .
TGTGCCAGCTTTTTAAATGTGCGGGAGCAGTTCTTC CASFLNVREQFF 12 . TRBJ2-1 TRBV6-6 many
TGTGCCAGCAGCCGGACTGGCGGGAGTCTGGTCCAGTACTTC CASSRTGGSLVQYF 14 TRBD2 TRBJ2-5 TRBV12-3/TRBV12-4 .